Sequencing of this TCR beta chain was carried out in a study of T cells after somatic rescue of genetic block (dated by TCRdb to 2019 to 2021). Background for the entire study: The study assessed how robust, over the long term, a T-cell system was when the system had developed through somatic rescue of a genetic block in T-cell development.

Library generation was performed with the immunoSEQ multiplex PCR assay. The source is immuneACCESS, and TCRdb retained only in-frame sequences with V and J called. Part of the clones is not carried over; for the studies checked, unresolved V genes explain less than half of this, and the remainder is unexplained. The sample table holds some 70,000 clones, of which roughly 91% were seen once. Clones ranked in the top ten supply approximately 3% of the sample. Looking up the germline V gene yields CDR1 SNHLY and CDR2 FYNNEI. Between the V and J ends, shortened by 7 bases and 0 bases respectively, the junction contains 9 bases. Including the terminal cysteine and phenylalanine, the CDR3 comprises 13 residues. Only the CDR3 DNA is retained, 39 bases long and in frame from the first base. To note about this clone: This clone's antigen is unknown. No base qualities exist here, and no much larger clone lies one base off it.

The sequence was obtained from a man aged 25-40 years. Input material: peripheral blood mononuclear cells (PBMCs). The sequence is built from TRBV2 and TRBJ2-5; a tentative D match to TRBD1 spans 5 bases. The sequence in DNA is TGTGCCAGCAAGAAGGGGTACCAAGAGACCCAGTACTTC. Protein translation: CASKKGYQETQYF.